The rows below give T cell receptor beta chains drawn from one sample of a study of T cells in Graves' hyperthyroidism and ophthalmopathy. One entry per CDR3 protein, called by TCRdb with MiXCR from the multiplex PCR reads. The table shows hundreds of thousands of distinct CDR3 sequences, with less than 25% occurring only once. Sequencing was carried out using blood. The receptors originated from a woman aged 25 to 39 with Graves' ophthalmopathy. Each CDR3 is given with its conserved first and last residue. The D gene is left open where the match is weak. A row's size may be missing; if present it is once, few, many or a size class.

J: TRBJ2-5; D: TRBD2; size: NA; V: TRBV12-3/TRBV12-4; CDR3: CASSPGGTSGSKETQYF; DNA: TGTGCCAGCAGCCCGGGGGGGACTAGCGGGAGTAAAGAGACCCAGTACTTC
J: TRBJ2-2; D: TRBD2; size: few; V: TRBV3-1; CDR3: CASRTLAGTGELFF; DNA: TGTGCCAGCAGGACTCTAGCGGGCACCGGGGAGCTGTTTTTT
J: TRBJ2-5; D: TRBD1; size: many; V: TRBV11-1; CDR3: CASSAQGEETQYF; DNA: TGTGCCAGCAGCGCACAGGGGGAAGAGACCCAGTACTTC
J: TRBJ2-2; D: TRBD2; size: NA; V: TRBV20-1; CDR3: CSARVKSGRTGELFF; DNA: TGCAGTGCTAGAGTGAAAAGCGGGAGGACCGGGGAGCTGTTTTTT
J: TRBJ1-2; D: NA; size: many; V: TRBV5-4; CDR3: CASSSPGPKRGYTF; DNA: TGTGCCAGCAGTTCACCGGGACCTAAACGGGGCTACACCTTC
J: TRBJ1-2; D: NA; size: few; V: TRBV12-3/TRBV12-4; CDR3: CASSFVLQPPNYGYTF; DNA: TGTGCCAGCAGTTTTGTCCTGCAGCCCCCTAACTATGGCTACACCTTC
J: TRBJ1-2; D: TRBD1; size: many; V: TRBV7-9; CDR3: CASSPRTGLYGYTF; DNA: TGTGCCAGCAGCCCACGGACAGGGCTCTATGGCTACACCTTC
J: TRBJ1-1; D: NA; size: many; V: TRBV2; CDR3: CASSAGEAFF; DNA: TGTGCCAGCAGTGCGGGGGAAGCTTTCTTT
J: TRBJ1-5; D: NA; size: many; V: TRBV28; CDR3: CASSDGTVISNQPQHF; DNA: TGTGCCAGCAGTGACGGGACGGTGATAAGCAATCAGCCCCAGCATTTT
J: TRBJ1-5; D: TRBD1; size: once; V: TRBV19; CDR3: CSSKDRVNQPQHF; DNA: TGTTCCAGTAAGGACAGGGTGAATCAGCCCCAGCATTTT
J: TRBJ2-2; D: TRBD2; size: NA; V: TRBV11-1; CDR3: CASSLGLAGPRTGELFF; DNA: TGTGCCAGCAGCTTGGGACTAGCGGGGCCGAGGACCGGGGAGCTGTTTTTT
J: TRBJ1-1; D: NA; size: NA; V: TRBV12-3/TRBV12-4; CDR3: CASSSTGPENTEAFF; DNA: TGTGCCAGCAGTTCGACAGGACCTGAGAACACTGAAGCTTTCTTT
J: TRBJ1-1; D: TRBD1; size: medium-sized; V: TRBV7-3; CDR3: CASSVTGGNTEAFF; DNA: TGTGCCAGCAGCGTAACAGGGGGGAACACTGAAGCTTTCTTT
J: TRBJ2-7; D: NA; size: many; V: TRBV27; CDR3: CASSLSRSASYEQYF; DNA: TGTGCCAGCAGTTTATCCAGATCGGCCTCCTACGAGCAGTACTTC
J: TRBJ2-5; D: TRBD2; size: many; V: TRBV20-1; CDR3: CSARDLASGPYQETQYF; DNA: TGCAGTGCTAGAGATCTGGCTAGCGGGCCGTACCAAGAGACCCAGTACTTC
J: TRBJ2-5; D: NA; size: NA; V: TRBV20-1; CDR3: CSADEGSQETQYF; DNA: TGCAGTGCGGACGAGGGCAGTCAAGAGACCCAGTACTTC
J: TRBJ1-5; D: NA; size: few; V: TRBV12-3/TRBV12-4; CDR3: CASSSRYPSHQPQHF; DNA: TGTGCCAGCAGTTCGCGGTACCCCTCCCATCAGCCCCAGCATTTT
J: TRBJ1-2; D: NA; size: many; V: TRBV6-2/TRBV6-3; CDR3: CASSYAELWRTGMDYGYTF; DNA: TGTGCCAGCAGTTACGCAGAGTTATGGCGAACCGGGATGGACTATGGCTACACCTTC
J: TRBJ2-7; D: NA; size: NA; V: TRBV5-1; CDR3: CASSREGQTYEQYF; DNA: TGCGCCAGCAGCCGGGAGGGACAGACCTACGAGCAGTACTTC
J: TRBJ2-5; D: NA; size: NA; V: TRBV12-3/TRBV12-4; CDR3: CASSFVAKETQYF; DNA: TGTGCCAGCAGTTTTGTGGCTAAAGAGACCCAGTACTTC
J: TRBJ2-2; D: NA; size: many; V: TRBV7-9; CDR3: CASSSRLTTGELFF; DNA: TGTGCCAGCAGCTCCCGACTTACCACCGGGGAGCTGTTTTTT
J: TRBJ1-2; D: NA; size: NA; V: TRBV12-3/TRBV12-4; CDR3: CASSFNGGADGYTF; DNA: TGTGCCAGCAGTTTTAACGGGGGCGCGGATGGCTACACCTTC
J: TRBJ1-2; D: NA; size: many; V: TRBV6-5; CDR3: CASSYDRIEGYTF; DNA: TGTGCCAGCAGTTATGACCGGATCGAGGGCTACACCTTC
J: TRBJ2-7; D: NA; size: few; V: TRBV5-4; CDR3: CASSPRRGLIVHEQYF; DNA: TGTGCCAGCAGCCCCCGTCGCGGACTAATAGTTCACGAGCAGTACTTC
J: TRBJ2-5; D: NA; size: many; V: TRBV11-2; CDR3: CASSSDGEYQETQYF; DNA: TGTGCCAGCAGCTCCGACGGGGAGTACCAAGAGACCCAGTACTTC
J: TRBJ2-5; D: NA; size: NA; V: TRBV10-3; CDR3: CAISDSNRGETQYF; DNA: TGTGCCATCAGTGATTCTAACAGAGGAGAGACCCAGTACTTC
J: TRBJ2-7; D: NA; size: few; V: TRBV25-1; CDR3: CASSELGVNTEYYEQYF; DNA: TGTGCCAGCAGTGAATTAGGGGTGAACACAGAATACTACGAGCAGTACTTC
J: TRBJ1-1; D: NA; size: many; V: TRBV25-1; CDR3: CASSPMGEGEAFF; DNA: TGTGCCAGCAGTCCGATGGGGGAAGGGGAAGCTTTCTTT
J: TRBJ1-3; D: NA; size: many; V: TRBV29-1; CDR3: CSVEEDGATSGNTIYF; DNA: TGCAGCGTTGAAGAGGACGGAGCCACCTCTGGAAACACCATATATTTT
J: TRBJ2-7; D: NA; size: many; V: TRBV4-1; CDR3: CASSQTSLSYEQYF; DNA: TGCGCCAGCAGCCAGACTAGTCTTTCCTACGAGCAGTACTTC
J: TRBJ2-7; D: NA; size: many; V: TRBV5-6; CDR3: CASSARRVSEQYF; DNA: TGTGCCAGCAGCGCCAGGCGGGTCTCCGAGCAGTACTTC
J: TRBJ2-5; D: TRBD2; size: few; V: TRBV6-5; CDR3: CASTLLAGATQYF; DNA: TGTGCCAGCACTTTACTAGCGGGGGCTACCCAGTACTTC
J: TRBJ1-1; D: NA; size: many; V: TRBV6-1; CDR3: CASKMTAANTEAFF; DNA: TGTGCCAGCAAAATGACAGCGGCTAACACTGAAGCTTTCTTT
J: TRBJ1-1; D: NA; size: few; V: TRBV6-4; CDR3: CASSRRQAGTEAFF; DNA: TGTGCCAGCAGTCGCCGACAGGCGGGCACTGAAGCTTTCTTT
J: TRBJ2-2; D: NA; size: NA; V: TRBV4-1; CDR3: CASSQVGDGGQNTGELFF; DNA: TGCGCCAGCAGCCAAGTGGGTGACGGGGGCCAGAACACCGGGGAGCTGTTTTTT
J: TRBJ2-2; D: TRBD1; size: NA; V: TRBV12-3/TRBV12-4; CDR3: CASSTRDRGQGTGELFF; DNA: TGTGCCAGCAGCACCCGGGACAGGGGGCAGGGCACCGGGGAGCTGTTTTTT
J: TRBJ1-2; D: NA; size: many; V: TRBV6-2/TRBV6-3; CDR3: CASSYNSGYTF; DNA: TGTGCCAGCAGTTACAATAGCGGCTACACCTTC
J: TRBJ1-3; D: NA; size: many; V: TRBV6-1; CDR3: CASSVDGSSGNTIYF; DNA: TGTGCCAGCAGTGTTGACGGGAGCTCTGGAAACACCATATATTTT
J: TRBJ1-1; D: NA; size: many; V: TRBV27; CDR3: CASSLSADRYPEAFF; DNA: TGTGCCAGCAGTTTATCGGCTGACAGGTACCCTGAAGCTTTCTTT
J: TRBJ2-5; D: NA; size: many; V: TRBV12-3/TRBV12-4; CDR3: CASSLVGGVETQYF; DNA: TGTGCCAGCAGTTTAGTGGGGGGAGTCGAGACCCAGTACTTC
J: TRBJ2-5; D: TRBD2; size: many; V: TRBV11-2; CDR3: CASSFQLAGAGETQYF; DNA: TGTGCCAGCAGCTTCCAACTAGCGGGGGCGGGGGAGACCCAGTACTTC
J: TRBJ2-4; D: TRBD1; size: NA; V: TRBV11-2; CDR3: CASNPTGRDIQYF; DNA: TGTGCCAGCAACCCGACAGGGAGAGACATTCAGTACTTC
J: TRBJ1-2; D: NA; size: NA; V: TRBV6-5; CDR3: CASSYTPLIGGVGYTF; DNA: TGTGCCAGCAGTTATACGCCCCTTATAGGGGGGGTGGGCTACACCTTC
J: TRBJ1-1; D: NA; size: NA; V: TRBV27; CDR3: CASELEQNTEAFF; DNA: TGTGCCAGCGAATTGGAGCAAAACACTGAAGCTTTCTTT
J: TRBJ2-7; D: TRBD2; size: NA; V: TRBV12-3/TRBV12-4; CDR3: CASSFSLADYEQYF; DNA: TGTGCCAGCAGTTTCAGCCTAGCGGATTACGAGCAGTACTTC
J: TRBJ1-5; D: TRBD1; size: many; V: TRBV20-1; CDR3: CSARTGSNQPQHF; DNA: TGCAGTGCTAGGACAGGGAGTAATCAGCCCCAGCATTTT
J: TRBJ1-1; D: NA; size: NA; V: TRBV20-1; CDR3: CSASREGTEAFF; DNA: TGCAGTGCTAGTCGGGAGGGAACTGAAGCTTTCTTT
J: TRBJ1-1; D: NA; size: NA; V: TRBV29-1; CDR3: CSVSWGWNTEAFF; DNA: TGCAGCGTTTCCTGGGGGTGGAACACTGAAGCTTTCTTT
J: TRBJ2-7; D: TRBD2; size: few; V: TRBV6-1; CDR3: CAISEAGSYVEQYF; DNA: TGTGCCATCAGTGAAGCGGGGAGCTACGTCGAGCAGTACTTC
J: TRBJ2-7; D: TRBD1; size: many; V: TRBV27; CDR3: CASTLGTGVGEQYF; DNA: TGTGCCAGCACCCTCGGGACAGGGGTAGGCGAGCAGTACTTC
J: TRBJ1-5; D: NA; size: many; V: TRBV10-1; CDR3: CASSDGNQPQHF; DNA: TGCGCCAGCAGTGACGGGAATCAGCCCCAGCATTTT
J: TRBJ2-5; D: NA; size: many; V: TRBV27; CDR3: CASSSGLSYQETQYF; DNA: TGTGCCAGCAGTTCGGGACTTTCGTACCAAGAGACCCAGTACTTC
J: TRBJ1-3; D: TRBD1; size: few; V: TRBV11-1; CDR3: CASSLPGQGISVGGNTIYF; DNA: TGTGCCAGCAGCCTGCCGGGACAGGGGATTTCAGTAGGTGGAAACACCATATATTTT
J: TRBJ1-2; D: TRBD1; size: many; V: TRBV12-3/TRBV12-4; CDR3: CASSLRQGHYGYTF; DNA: TGTGCCAGCAGTTTAAGACAGGGACACTATGGCTACACCTTC
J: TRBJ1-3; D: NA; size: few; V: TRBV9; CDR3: CASSVVADSGNTIYF; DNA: TGTGCCAGCAGCGTAGTGGCAGACTCTGGAAACACCATATATTTT